This T cell receptor beta chain was observed in a study of beta chain features in type 1 diabetes (dated by TCRdb to between 2018 and 2020). Regarding the complete study: No differences in mean age, gender distribution, total cell number or subset yield were found between patients and healthy donors. Regulatory and stem cell-like memory subsets were obtained from only 8 patients and roughly eight healthy donors, while naive and central memory subsets were obtained from all 30 or so donors. The study compared TCRB repertoires of sorted circulating CD4+ T cell subsets between recently diagnosed type 1 diabetes patients and matched healthy donors. A total of 90 million to 130 million sorted cells were examined across all samples, and a strong correlation was observed between cell number per subset and RNA yield.

Of note for this clone: Its cognate antigen has yet to be identified. Per-base quality was not reported, and no clone a single base away is much larger than it.

Including the terminal cysteine and phenylalanine, the CDR3 comprises 16 residues. Only CDR3 DNA remains: 48 bases, in frame from the first base. At the junction V is shortened by 1 base and J by 4 bases, with 15 bases in between. CDR1 and CDR2, looked up from the germline V gene (reference sequence), are SEHNR and FQNEAQ. Results the study describes overall, beyond this receptor: Patients with type 1 diabetes made fewer insertions and deleted more nucleotides at VDJ recombination sites, implying thymic rearrangement abnormalities. Naive, central memory and regulatory TCRB repertoires appeared to be more similar among patients than among healthy donors. Sequencing cDNA rather than genomic DNA could over-represent highly expressing activated cells, although activation and CD3 levels did not differ between groups. In all four CD4+ subsets, TCRB CDR3 length was moderately but significantly shorter in type 1 diabetes patients. PCR may preferentially amplify shorter templates, but because patient and control samples were amplified and corrected together, any resulting skew would affect both groups equally. HLA sub-analyses involved small numbers of individuals, so any influence of HLA type on TCRB rearrangement remained unresolved.

The entire isolated RNA was reverse transcribed using the High Capacity cDNA Reverse Transcription Kit, and thus expressed TCRB transcripts were sequenced. Naive, central memory and regulatory T cell samples underwent deep immunoSEQ sequencing, averaging around 4 million total reads per sample. Sorted cells were lysed in RLT buffer, and RNA was extracted using DNase-treated RNeasy Micro or Mini kits according to cell number. Each cell subset was processed on its own to prevent cross-contamination, while patient and healthy donor samples were processed together. TCRB sequences were amplified from cDNA with the immunoSEQ multiplex PCR, producing 87-bp fragments spanning the CDR3 region. Sequencing of the amplicons was done on the Illumina HiSeq platform. The authors' analysis ran thus. PCR bias was computationally corrected using synthetic template baselines, reads within Hamming distance 2 were collapsed, and singletons that could not be merged were discarded. Reads were aligned to IMGT to assign V, D and J genes, CDR3 length, and insertions or deletions at six rearrangement sites. Within each subset, clonotype counts were normalized to the number of sorted cells before true diversity and Gini coefficients were calculated with the tcR R package. The overlap coefficient, calculated on TCRB nucleotide sequences, was used to quantify repertoire sharing. Out-of-frame TCRB sequences from naive cells were analyzed to stand in for the pre-selection repertoire. TCRdb took over this immuneACCESS table, retaining in-frame rearrangements with V and J assigned. Such tables are incomplete; in checked studies, under half of the missing clones stem from an unresolved V gene, and the remainder is unexplained. V and J calls and clone size come straight from that table; D and trimming were deduced from the DNA. This sample holds 330,000 or so clones; roughly 12% were observed only once. 0.0095% to 0.013% of the sample is in the top ten clones.

Each donor gave one peripheral blood draw, averaging about 120 mL, which was collected into heparinised tubes. Using a panel that included CD45RO, CCR7, CD25, CD127, CD95 and CD27, naive, central memory, regulatory and stem cell-like memory CD4+ T cells were sorted on a BD FACSAria II. Purity was above 98% for every sorted population. PBMCs were separated immediately by Lymphoprep density gradient centrifugation and were stained directly, without being cultured. Samples were stained and sorted in pairs, with one healthy donor and one patient per experiment, so that batch effects were minimized. Sequenced sample: naive CD4+ T cells from blood. The cell subset or site label, read with the paper, signifies: true naive CD4+ T cells. The chain was built from TRBV7-9 and TRBJ2-3; TRBD1 is a weak D gene call, 5 bases matching. This clonotype was sampled from a woman aged 18-29 years with type 1 diabetes. CDR3 protein: CASSLEGVASSDTQYF. The sequenced DNA: TGTGCCAGCAGCTTAGAAGGGGTAGCCAGCTCAGATACGCAGTATTTT.